Reported below is one TCR beta chain. Its specificity is unknown. The sample comes from a study of cytomegalovirus exposure and HLA in healthy donors. Study-level background: Genotyping of roughly 400 donors showed that over 80% belonged to the Caucasian-associated ancestry cluster.

Points from the study as a whole: Presence/absence analyses took donor sequencing depth as roughly uniform. Being productive about 87% or about 30% of the time was typical of most TCR beta V segments in an earlier analysis. Researchers counted 164 TCR beta chains as cytomegalovirus-associated.

V dropped 3 bases and J dropped 2; count of bases not matched to a gene: 5. CDR3 length: 16 residues. CDR1 is SGDLS and CDR2 is YYNGEE in the germline V gene. PCR was performed using 60 Vbeta and 13 Jbeta primers. Repertoires were generated with immunoSEQ multiplex PCR, while TCRdb's copy carries only in-frame clones and drops some. The profile covers 140,000 to 150,000 clones, with roughly 80% appearing a single time and roughly 4.5% taken by the ten largest. V gene TRBV9 combines with J gene TRBJ1-6; 7 nucleotides line up with TRBD1. Material for sequencing was PBMCs. This sequence was found in a man aged 40-50 years in good health and CMV-seronegative. The CDR3 DNA sequence: TGTGCCAGCAGCGCCAGGGACAGCCCCTATAATTCACCCCTCCACTTT. This sequence encodes CASSARDSPYNSPLHF.